This entry describes one TCR beta chain. What it recognizes is unknown. Clones were read by immunoSEQ multiplex PCR, and TCRdb kept only the in-frame ones, dropping some. This sample yields 150,000 to 200,000 clones, of which around 84% are seen a single time; around 7% belongs to the top ten. This specimen belongs to a study of cytomegalovirus exposure and HLA in healthy donors. The study's findings and limits: Specificity for CMV antigens was confirmed in vitro for a few of the CMV-associated chains. The study recorded 150 to 200 TCR beta chains that were cytomegalovirus-associated. One later analysis, an examination of the 90 to 150 validation repertoires, found that first-cohort TCR clusters tended to co-occur in them. Most TCR sequences were rare, but some public TCRs occurred in many donors.

Germline CDR1 LGHNA, CDR2 YSLEER. The length of the CDR3 is 14 residues. J was trimmed by 5 bases and V by 5 bases; bases with no gene match: 8. The material sequenced was PBMCs. The sequence was collected from a man younger than 35 in good health and CMV-seropositive. The gene calls are TRBV4-3 and TRBJ2-7; 8 bases line up with TRBD2. Written as DNA, the CDR3 is TGCGCCAGCAGCTACCTAGCGGGCGGCAACGAGCAGTACTTC. Protein sequence: CASSYLAGGNEQYF.